Described below is a single T cell receptor (beta chain) sequence and its context. Its antigen is unknown. It was with 60 Vbeta and 13 Jbeta primers that the PCR ran. The data were produced by immunoSEQ multiplex PCR, yet TCRdb's version contains in-frame clones alone and is incomplete. The data show 150,000 to 200,000 clones, approximately 70% seen once. These data are taken from a study of cytomegalovirus exposure and HLA in healthy donors. Regarding the study as a whole: As a later analysis revealed, the rate of TCR association differed by HLA locus, with DRB1 most and HLA-C fewest. A later analysis showed that HLA-associated TCR beta chains had undergone more clonal expansion than equally common others.

Germline V gives CDR1 SGHRS, CDR2 YFSETQ. Germline trimming cut 4 bases from V and 3 bases from J; bases unmatched to any gene: 8. The CDR3 is made up of 17 amino acids. Material: PBMCs. The gene calls are TRBV5-1 and TRBJ2-3; TRBD2 matches 13 bases. The source is a man aged 18 to 29 in good health and CMV-seropositive. The CDR3 loop is CASSTRTSGSQTDTQYF. CDR3 bases: TGCGCCAGCAGCACCCGGACTAGCGGGAGTCAGACAGATACGCAGTATTTT.